The present T cell receptor (beta chain) was sequenced within a study of molecular identifiers for immune sequencing clone quantification. TCRdb independently ran MiXCR on the PCR reads; one entry per CDR3 protein. The top ten hold roughly 1% of the sample, which has 90,000 or so distinct CDR3 sequences, about 21% seen once. This clonotype was counted at least ten times. The receptor was isolated from a human donor in good health. Some libraries in this study had Jurkat cell RNA spiked in. Specimen: naive CD8+ T cells from blood, with Jurkat cell RNA spiked in. This sample's subset: FACS-sorted CD8+CD4-CCR7+CD45RA+ naive T cells.

DNA for the CDR3: TGCGCCAGCAGTCTACCGGGACTAGCGGGGGGCCCCCCTAGCACAGATACGCAGTATTTT. Protein product: CASSLPGLAGGPPSTDTQYF. The chain carries TRBV10-2 and TRBJ2-3, with 15 bases matching TRBD2. V trimming: 5 bases; J trimming: 0 bases; junction bases outside the gene matches: 12. The CDR3 runs to 20 residues. Germline CDR1 reads WSHSY; CDR2 reads SAAADI.